Listed below are T cell receptor beta chains from one sample, sequenced in a study of T-cell reconstitution after alpha-beta-depleted transplantation in children. TCRdb called the PCR reads again in MiXCR, with one record for every CDR3 protein. This table has 800,000 to 1,000,000 distinct CDR3 sequences, roughly 29% appearing once. The sequencing here drew on PBMCs, mostly from graft donor cells, taken 360 days after TCRalphabeta/CD19-depleted stem cell transplant. These receptors were taken from a boy in the first two years of life who had a stem cell transplant for SCID, so the T cells may come from the graft donor. The CDR3 runs from the conserved cysteine through the conserved F or W. D genes are given only for firm matches. Size tells how often a clone was seen (once, few, many) or the class of an expanded clone, and some rows leave it out.

D gene	V gene	clone size	J gene	CDR3 length	CDR3 DNA	CDR3 protein
TRBD2	TRBV24-1	NA	TRBJ2-1	16	TGTGCCACCAGTGCTGGGGGACTAGCTGTCGGGAATGAGCAGTTCTTC	CATSAGGLAVGNEQFF
NA	TRBV12-3/TRBV12-4	once	TRBJ2-7	14	TGTGCCAGCAGTTTGACAGAAAGTACCTACGAGCAGTACTTC	CASSLTESTYEQYF
TRBD2	TRBV9	NA	TRBJ2-1	17	TGTGCCAGCAGCGTAGCAAGCGGGGGGGCATCCTACAATGAGCAGTTCTTC	CASSVASGGASYNEQFF
NA	TRBV2	NA	TRBJ1-1	16	TGTGCCAGCAGACAGCTGGCACCCCAGATGAACACTGAAGCTTTCTTT	CASRQLAPQMNTEAFF
TRBD1	TRBV4-3	many	TRBJ2-1	16	TGCGCCAGCAGCCTTATAGGACAGGTAACATACAATGAGCAGTTCTTC	CASSLIGQVTYNEQFF
NA	TRBV24-1	NA	TRBJ2-6	17	TGTGCCACCAGTCCTTCCCGGGACAACCCTGGGGCCAACGTCCTGACTTTC	CATSPSRDNPGANVLTF
NA	TRBV20-1	NA	TRBJ2-7	13	TGCAGTGCTAGAGGGGACATCACCTACGAGCAGTACTTC	CSARGDITYEQYF
TRBD2	TRBV7-9	NA	TRBJ2-1	16	TGTGCCAGCAGCTCTCAACTAGCGCTTTTCTACAATGAGCAGTTCTTC	CASSSQLALFYNEQFF
NA	TRBV5-1	few	TRBJ2-1	14	TGCGCCAGCAGCCCTTCTTGGAGCTACAATGAGCAGTTCTTC	CASSPSWSYNEQFF
NA	TRBV7-9	few	TRBJ1-1	13	TGTGCCAGCAGCTTAGCAGGGTGGACTGAAGCTTTCTTT	CASSLAGWTEAFF
NA	TRBV12-3/TRBV12-4	NA	TRBJ1-2	15	TGTGCCAGCAGTTTAGCGGGGCAGCTAAGAGCGGGCTACACCTTC	CASSLAGQLRAGYTF
NA	TRBV7-6	NA	TRBJ2-2	13	TGTGCCAGCAGCTTTAATCCAAGCGGGGAGCTGTTTTTT	CASSFNPSGELFF
TRBD2	TRBV25-1	few	TRBJ2-5	14	TGTGCCAGCAACCTTCCGCGGGGGGTCGAGACCCAGTACTTC	CASNLPRGVETQYF
TRBD2	TRBV10-3	NA	TRBJ2-1	18	TGTGCCATCAGTGAGTCTGAAATCACTAGCGGGGGGTATGGTGAGCAGTTCTTC	CAISESEITSGGYGEQFF
NA	TRBV5-1	NA	TRBJ2-3	14	TGCGCCAGCAGCTTGGGACGGGACGCGGGTACGCAGTATTTT	CASSLGRDAGTQYF
NA	TRBV24-1	NA	TRBJ2-2	14	TGTGCCACCAGTGCCCGGCAGTCCACCGGGGAGCTGTTTTTT	CATSARQSTGELFF
NA	TRBV4-3	NA	TRBJ1-3	16	TGCGCCAGCAGCCAAGATACGCGACCCTCTGGAAACACCATATATTTT	CASSQDTRPSGNTIYF
TRBD1	TRBV6-1	many	TRBJ2-3	15	TGTGCCAGCAGAACAGGGGGCGTAGGGGCAGATACGCAGTATTTT	CASRTGGVGADTQYF
TRBD2	TRBV5-1	NA	TRBJ2-7	16	TGCGCCAGCAGCGTACGGACTAGCGGGGGTGCCTACGAGCAGTACTTC	CASSVRTSGGAYEQYF
TRBD1	TRBV12-3/TRBV12-4	NA	TRBJ1-2	14	TGTGCCAGCAGTTTAGCGGGACAGGGTGATGGCTACACCTTC	CASSLAGQGDGYTF
NA	TRBV6-2/TRBV6-3	few	TRBJ1-1	11	TGTGCCAGCACCGATTACACTGAAGCTTTCTTT	CASTDYTEAFF
TRBD1	TRBV5-1	NA	TRBJ1-1	16	TGCGCCAGCAGTAGTGGGACAGACTTTTTGAACACTGAAGCTTTCTTT	CASSSGTDFLNTEAFF
NA	TRBV7-2	few	TRBJ2-1	15	TGTGCCAGCAGCTTTCGTCAGGGAAGGCTAGGTGAGCAGTTCTTC	CASSFRQGRLGEQFF
NA	TRBV12-3/TRBV12-4	NA	TRBJ1-5	17	TGTGCCAGCAGTTTAGCACCACAGGGAGGGGGCAATCAGCCCCAGCATTTT	CASSLAPQGGGNQPQHF
TRBD1	TRBV7-3	few	TRBJ2-5	13	TGTGCCAGCAGCTCTGACAGGGCGGAGACCCAGTACTTC	CASSSDRAETQYF
NA	TRBV4-1	NA	TRBJ2-7	15	TGCGCCAGCAGCCAAGTGTCAGGGTTGACCTACGAGCAGTACTTC	CASSQVSGLTYEQYF
NA	TRBV6-5	few	TRBJ2-3	17	TGTGCCAGCAGTTACTCGAACTACCCCCTAGACACAGATACGCAGTATTTT	CASSYSNYPLDTDTQYF
NA	TRBV5-1	few	TRBJ2-1	16	TGCGCCAGCAGCTCTCAGGGGACTCCTGGCTACAATGAGCAGTTCTTC	CASSSQGTPGYNEQFF
NA	TRBV19	NA	TRBJ1-2	17	TGTGCCAGTAGTATAGATGCGTCGACGGGATTCTTCTATGGCTACACCTTC	CASSIDASTGFFYGYTF
TRBD1	TRBV27	few	TRBJ1-4	18	TGTGCCAGCAGTTTACGACAGGGGTTGATCGGGGCTAATGAAAAACTGTTTTTT	CASSLRQGLIGANEKLFF
NA	TRBV10-3	NA	TRBJ2-7	16	TGTGCCATCAGTGATGGCAGGGTCGGGAGTGGCTACGAGCAGTACTTC	CAISDGRVGSGYEQYF
TRBD2	TRBV5-1	NA	TRBJ2-1	17	TGCGCCAGCAGCCTAGTAGCGGGGGGGCTCGTTAGCAATGAGCAGTTCTTC	CASSLVAGGLVSNEQFF
NA	TRBV7-2	few	TRBJ2-5	12	TGTGCCAGCAGCTTAGTTAGAGAGGACCAGTACTTC	CASSLVREDQYF
NA	TRBV29-1	few	TRBJ2-7	14	TGCAGCGTGGTGTTAGGATTGCAGGCCTACGAGCAGTACTTC	CSVVLGLQAYEQYF
TRBD1	TRBV6-1	few	TRBJ1-4	18	TGTGCCAGCAGTCCTTTACGGGGCAGGGGGCAAGCTAATGAAAAACTGTTTTTT	CASSPLRGRGQANEKLFF
NA	TRBV9	NA	TRBJ2-7	16	TGTGCCAGCAGCGTAGAGGCCAGAGGCGGAACCTACGAGCAGTACTTC	CASSVEARGGTYEQYF
NA	TRBV4-2	NA	TRBJ2-4	18	TGTGCCAGCAGCCTTCTGGTGGGCCGGCAGGGGCTTAAAAACATTCAGTACTTC	CASSLLVGRQGLKNIQYF
NA	TRBV6-1	NA	TRBJ1-2	13	TGTGCCAGCAGAGGCCCGGGGACCTATGGCTACACCTTC	CASRGPGTYGYTF
NA	TRBV10-2	NA	TRBJ2-2	16	TGCGCCAGCAGTGAGCCCCCAGGGGAAGGCACCGGGGAGCTGTTTTTT	CASSEPPGEGTGELFF
NA	TRBV20-1	few	TRBJ2-5	15	TGCAGTGCTAGTGCCCCTCCAGGGCTCCAAGAGACCCAGTACTTC	CSASAPPGLQETQYF
NA	TRBV20-1	NA	TRBJ2-7	14	TGCAGTGCTCGCGGTGGTGACAGGCCCTACGAGCAGTACTTC	CSARGGDRPYEQYF
TRBD2	TRBV11-1	few	TRBJ2-2	20	TGTGCCAGCAGCTTTGGACTAGCGGGGGCCACGGGCTTCTCCACCGGGGAGCTGTTTTTT	CASSFGLAGATGFSTGELFF
NA	TRBV7-6	few	TRBJ2-1	15	TGTGCCAGCTCAGGTAGGGCCGGCTCCTACAATGAGCAGTTCTTC	CASSGRAGSYNEQFF
TRBD2	TRBV6-4	NA	TRBJ2-1	14	TGTGCCAGCAGTGTGTGGGGGGGCTACAATGAGCAGTTCTTC	CASSVWGGYNEQFF
TRBD2	TRBV10-2	NA	TRBJ2-5	16	TGCGCCAGCAGTGAGTCGATAGCGGGGGCCCGAGCGGCCCAGTACTTC	CASSESIAGARAAQYF
TRBD2	TRBV7-2	few	TRBJ2-2	17	TGTGCCAGCAGCTTCGGACTAGCGGGGGGGAACACCGGGGAGCTGTTTTTT	CASSFGLAGGNTGELFF
NA	TRBV2	NA	TRBJ2-1	15	TGTGCCAGCAGGGAACTAAAACGGTCCTACAATGAGCAGTTCTTC	CASRELKRSYNEQFF
NA	TRBV20-1	few	TRBJ1-1	13	TGCAGTGCTAGAATAACACGGGGCTTACCAGCTTTCTTT	CSARITRGLPAFF
NA	TRBV20-1	few	TRBJ2-7	13	TGCAGTGCAAACCCGGACGGAACCTACGAGCAGTACTTC	CSANPDGTYEQYF
TRBD1	TRBV24-1	NA	TRBJ2-1	16	TGTGCCACCAGTGACCTCGGGACAGGACCCGTATCCACCCAGTTCTTC	CATSDLGTGPVSTQFF
NA	TRBV4-3	few	TRBJ2-3	15	TGCGCCAGCAGCCAAAAGGGGGCGGGGGAGGATACGCAGTATTTT	CASSQKGAGEDTQYF
TRBD1	TRBV20-1	NA	TRBJ1-3	14	TGCAGTGCTAAAAGACAGGGAGGTGGAAACACCATATATTTT	CSAKRQGGGNTIYF
NA	TRBV5-1	few	TRBJ2-5	16	TGCGCCAGCAGCTTGAGAGCGTCAGGATATGCAGAGACCCAGTACTTC	CASSLRASGYAETQYF
NA	TRBV12-3/TRBV12-4	few	TRBJ2-7	11	TGTGCCAGCAGTTTGACTCCGGAGCAGTACTTC	CASSLTPEQYF
NA	TRBV6-2/TRBV6-3	NA	TRBJ2-7	15	TGTGCCAGCACCATGGTCGGAGGGGGCGTCTACGAGCAGTACTTC	CASTMVGGGVYEQYF
NA	TRBV7-2	NA	TRBJ2-2	15	TGTGCCAGCAGATACAGGGTAGTTGGCACCGGGGAGCTGTTTTTT	CASRYRVVGTGELFF
NA	TRBV3-1	NA	TRBJ2-1	13	TGTGCCAGCAGTCGCCGACAAGGCAGTGAGCAGTTCTTC	CASSRRQGSEQFF
NA	TRBV29-1	NA	TRBJ2-5	14	TGCAGCGTTGAGGAATCCGGGGGACTCGAGACCCAGTACTTC	CSVEESGGLETQYF
NA	TRBV5-1	NA	TRBJ2-3	15	TGCGCCAGCAGCTTCCCGGCGGTTCAGGGCGATACGCAGTATTTT	CASSFPAVQGDTQYF